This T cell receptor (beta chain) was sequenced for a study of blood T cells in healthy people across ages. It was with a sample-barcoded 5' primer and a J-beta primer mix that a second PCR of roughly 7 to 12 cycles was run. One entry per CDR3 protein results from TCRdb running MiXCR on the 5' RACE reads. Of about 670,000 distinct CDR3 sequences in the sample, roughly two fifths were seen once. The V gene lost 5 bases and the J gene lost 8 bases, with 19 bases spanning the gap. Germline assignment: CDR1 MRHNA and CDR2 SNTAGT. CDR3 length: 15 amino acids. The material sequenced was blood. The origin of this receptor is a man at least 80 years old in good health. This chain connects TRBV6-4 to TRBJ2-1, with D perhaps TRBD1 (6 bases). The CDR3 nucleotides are TGTGCCAGCAGTCAGGACTGGGGGCGAGGCGATGAGCAGTTCTTC. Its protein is CASSQDWGRGDEQFF.